Listed below are T cell receptor beta chains from one sample, sequenced in a study of response to subunit inactivated influenza vaccine. TCRdb itself ran the RT-PCR reads through MiXCR, one entry per CDR3 protein. The table includes roughly 520,000 distinct CDR3 sequences, approximately 24% detected once. Sequences were derived from CD4+ T cells sorted from PBMCs, sampled about 5 days after vaccination. The receptors were sampled from a man in his forties or fifties who received an inactivated influenza vaccine. The CDR3 runs from the conserved cysteine through the conserved F or W. Each record gives: CDR3 length, J gene, clone size, V gene, D gene, CDR3 protein, CDR3 DNA. D genes are given only for firm matches. Where a row states a size, it is once, few, many or the class of an expanded clone; other rows omit it.

13 | TRBJ2-2 | . | TRBV7-9 | . | CASSSSRSGELFF | TGTGCCAGCAGCTCCTCGAGGAGCGGGGAGCTGTTTTTT
15 | TRBJ1-2 | few | TRBV7-2 | TRBD1 | CASSLRDRVNYGYTF | TGTGCCAGCAGCTTAAGGGACAGGGTCAACTATGGCTACACCTTC
16 | TRBJ1-1 | few | TRBV18 | . | CASSPRGARRGTEAFF | TGTGCCAGCTCACCACGGGGGGCGAGGAGAGGGACTGAAGCTTTCTTT
15 | TRBJ2-1 | . | TRBV10-3 | TRBD2 | CAISEGAGVGNEQFF | TGTGCCATCAGTGAGGGAGCGGGAGTTGGGAATGAGCAGTTCTTC
15 | TRBJ2-3 | many | TRBV9 | TRBD2 | CASSVGTSGTDTQYF | TGTGCCAGCAGCGTAGGTACTAGCGGCACAGATACGCAGTATTTT
19 | TRBJ2-4 | few | TRBV12-3/TRBV12-4 | TRBD1 | CASSLAGQASSLAKNIQYF | TGTGCCAGCAGTTTAGCCGGACAGGCGTCGAGTCTAGCCAAAAACATTCAGTACTTC
13 | TRBJ2-7 | few | TRBV20-1 | . | CSARTPDSYEQYF | TGCAGTGCTAGAACCCCGGATAGTTACGAGCAGTACTTC
17 | TRBJ2-3 | . | TRBV4-3 | TRBD2 | CASSQDLRRGGPDTQYF | TGCGCCAGCAGCCAAGATCTACGGCGGGGGGGCCCAGATACGCAGTATTTT
16 | TRBJ2-3 | few | TRBV7-9 | TRBD1 | CASSTPLTGTLDTQYF | TGTGCCAGCAGCACCCCCTTGACAGGGACGTTGGATACGCAGTATTTT
15 | TRBJ2-2 | . | TRBV4-2 | . | CASSQDPRNTGELFF | TGTGCCAGCAGCCAAGACCCAAGGAACACCGGGGAGCTGTTTTTT
15 | TRBJ2-2 | . | TRBV7-8 | . | CASSLVGTKTGELFF | TGTGCCAGCAGCTTAGTGGGGACAAAGACCGGGGAGCTGTTTTTT
16 | TRBJ2-2 | few | TRBV4-2 | . | CASSQDPGVWTGELFF | TGTGCCAGCAGCCAAGATCCGGGGGTGTGGACCGGGGAGCTGTTTTTT
17 | TRBJ1-5 | . | TRBV7-9 | TRBD1 | CASSMGIDRAGGGPQHF | TGTGCCAGCAGCATGGGGATCGACAGGGCAGGAGGGGGGCCCCAGCATTTT
15 | TRBJ2-5 | few | TRBV15 | TRBD2 | CATSRLAGGQESQYF | TGTGCCACCAGCAGACTAGCGGGGGGGCAAGAGAGCCAGTACTTC
19 | TRBJ2-2 | few | TRBV5-1 | . | CASSLASWVTSLNTGELFF | TGCGCCAGCAGCTTGGCTTCCTGGGTGACTAGTCTTAACACCGGGGAGCTGTTTTTT
15 | TRBJ1-5 | . | TRBV2 | TRBD1 | CASSFDRGSNQPQHF | TGTGCCAGCAGTTTCGACAGGGGTAGCAATCAGCCCCAGCATTTT